These T cell receptor beta chains were read from a single sample in a study of blood T cell repertoires in COVID-19. Sequencing used immunoSEQ multiplex PCR; TCRdb keeps in-frame clones, though not all of them. Of about 300,000 clones in the sample, about 89% were seen once. Sequencing was performed on peripheral blood. The source is a man aged 18 to 30 who had recovered from COVID-19. CDR3s include the opening cysteine and the closing phenylalanine or tryptophan. The order of the fields is clone size, J gene, D gene, CDR3 length, V gene, CDR3 DNA, CDR3 protein. The D gene is left open where the match is weak. The listing skips clone size in some rows; elsewhere it reads once, few, many or a size class.

. | TRBJ2-1 | . | 13 | TRBV11-3 | TGTGCCAGCAGCTTAGGCCTAGTTAGGGAGCAGTTCTTC | CASSLGLVREQFF
. | TRBJ2-1 | TRBD2 | 16 | TRBV5-1 | TGCGCCAGCAGCGTCGGGACTAGCGGGGGGGTGAGTGAGCAGTTCTTC | CASSVGTSGGVSEQFF
. | TRBJ1-2 | TRBD1 | 15 | TRBV11-2 | TGTGCCAGCAGCAGCTCCAGGGGGCTGGGCTATGGCTACACCTTC | CASSSSRGLGYGYTF
. | TRBJ2-3 | . | 14 | TRBV5-8 | TGTGCCAGCAGCTTATTGTCAAGCACAGATACGCAGTATTTT | CASSLLSSTDTQYF
. | TRBJ2-1 | TRBD1 | 16 | TRBV6-1 | TGTGCCAGCAGTGAAATTGGGACAGGGGGCTACAATGAGCAGTTCTTC | CASSEIGTGGYNEQFF
. | TRBJ1-3 | . | 17 | TRBV4-2 | TGTGCCAGCAGCCAAGATCGAGGGCGAAGCTCTGGAAACACCATATATTTT | CASSQDRGRSSGNTIYF
few | TRBJ1-5 | . | 15 | TRBV4-2 | TGTGCCAGCAGCCAAGATTCAGGGTTCAATCAGCCCCAGCATTTT | CASSQDSGFNQPQHF
. | TRBJ1-5 | . | 14 | TRBV7-8 | TGTGCCAGCAGCTCACAGGGAGTCACTCAGCCCCAGCATTTT | CASSSQGVTQPQHF
. | TRBJ1-4 | . | 15 | TRBV19 | TGTGCCAGTAGTCCGACGGGACTGAATAATGAAAAACTGTTTTTT | CASSPTGLNNEKLFF
. | TRBJ2-6 | . | 13 | TRBV12-3/TRBV12-4 | TGTGCCAGCAGTCCTAACTGGGCCAACGTCCTGACTTTC | CASSPNWANVLTF
once | TRBJ2-1 | . | 14 | TRBV4-1 | TGCGCCAGCAGCCAAGAAAGCACCTACAATGAGCAGTTCTTC | CASSQESTYNEQFF
. | TRBJ2-1 | TRBD2 | 14 | TRBV19 | TGTGCCAGTAGACGACTAGCGCGGAGGGATGAGCAGTTCTTC | CASRRLARRDEQFF
. | TRBJ2-3 | TRBD2 | 16 | TRBV5-1 | TGCGCCAGCAGCTACACCACTAGCGGGGTCACAGATACGCAGTATTTT | CASSYTTSGVTDTQYF
. | TRBJ2-2 | TRBD2 | 16 | TRBV7-9 | TGTGCCAGCAGCTTAGGACTAGCGGGAGAGGCCGGGGAGCTGTTTTTT | CASSLGLAGEAGELFF
once | TRBJ2-7 | TRBD1 | 15 | TRBV5-5 | TGTGCCAGCAGCTTGGGGTGGACAGGTAACTACGAGCAGTACTTC | CASSLGWTGNYEQYF
once | TRBJ2-1 | TRBD2 | 15 | TRBV5-1 | TGCGCCAGCAGTACTAGCGGGACCTCCTACAATGAGCAGTTCTTC | CASSTSGTSYNEQFF
. | TRBJ2-7 | TRBD2 | 15 | TRBV6-2/TRBV6-3 | TGTGCCAGCAGCCAGGGACTAGCGGCGATCTACGAGCAGTACTTC | CASSQGLAAIYEQYF
. | TRBJ2-4 | . | 19 | TRBV27 | TGTGCCAGCAGTTTCACACCCCCAGGTGGGGACTTAGCCAAAAACATTCAGTACTTC | CASSFTPPGGDLAKNIQYF
. | TRBJ2-3 | . | 16 | TRBV4-1 | TGCGCCAGCAGCCAAGAACTAGCTTTTGCCACAGATACGCAGTATTTT | CASSQELAFATDTQYF
. | TRBJ1-2 | . | 13 | TRBV12-3/TRBV12-4 | TGTGCCAGCAGTTTAGGACAGCAGAACGGCTACACCTTC | CASSLGQQNGYTF
few | TRBJ1-1 | . | 13 | TRBV27 | TGTGCCGTTGGGAGTATGGAGTTCACTGAAGCTTTCTTT | CAVGSMEFTEAFF
. | TRBJ1-2 | TRBD1 | 15 | TRBV19 | TGTGCCAGTAGTACTGACAGGGAGGTGAACTATGGCTACACCTTC | CASSTDREVNYGYTF
once | TRBJ2-4 | TRBD1 | 16 | TRBV4-1 | TGCGCCAGCAGCCAAGAAGGTTGGGACAGGGGGTTTATTCAGTACTTC | CASSQEGWDRGFIQYF
few | TRBJ2-1 | . | 12 | TRBV10-1 | TGCGCCAGCGGGACAAGGTACAATGAGCAGTTCTTC | CASGTRYNEQFF
. | TRBJ1-5 | . | 14 | TRBV18 | TGTGCCAGCTCACCGGGACCGGGGGATCAGCCCCAGCATTTT | CASSPGPGDQPQHF
. | TRBJ2-7 | . | 12 | TRBV10-1 | TGCGCCAGCAGTGAAGGCGGCAACGAGCAGTACTTC | CASSEGGNEQYF
. | TRBJ2-1 | TRBD1 | 14 | TRBV3-1/TRBV3-2 | TGTGCCAGCGGTAGGACAGGGGGCGGTTTTGAGCAGTTCTTC | CASGRTGGGFEQFF
. | TRBJ1-2 | . | 13 | TRBV18 | TGTGCCAGCTCACCTCCAGCTAACTATGGCTACACCTTC | CASSPPANYGYTF
. | TRBJ2-1 | . | 14 | TRBV2 | TGTGCCAGCAAACCAGCGGCCGCCTACAATGAGCAGTTCTTC | CASKPAAAYNEQFF
. | TRBJ2-2 | TRBD2 | 16 | TRBV19 | TGTGCCACCCATCCGGGACTAGCGGAAGACACCGGGGAGCTGTTTTTT | CATHPGLAEDTGELFF
. | TRBJ2-1 | TRBD2 | 15 | TRBV6-5 | TGTGCCAGCAGTTTTAGGACTAGCAGTGTCAATGAGCAGTTCTTC | CASSFRTSSVNEQFF
. | TRBJ2-7 | . | 13 | TRBV6-6 | TGTGCCAGCAGTTACACCGGGACACCCGAGCAGTACTTC | CASSYTGTPEQYF
. | TRBJ2-7 | TRBD1 | 16 | TRBV18 | TGTGCCAGCTCACCACTGGGACAGGGGGCAGTAGGCGAGCAGTACTTC | CASSPLGQGAVGEQYF
. | TRBJ2-5 | TRBD2 | 14 | TRBV29-1 | TGCAGCGTTGAACTAGCGGGAGTTGTAGAGACCCAGTACTTC | CSVELAGVVETQYF
. | TRBJ2-7 | TRBD1 | 13 | TRBV19 | TGTGCCAGTAGCCTACAGGGGCTCTACGAGCAGTACTTC | CASSLQGLYEQYF
. | TRBJ2-5 | . | 14 | TRBV5-8 | TGTGCCAGCAGCCCAAAGCTAGTCCAAGAGACCCAGTACTTC | CASSPKLVQETQYF
. | TRBJ2-2 | . | 14 | TRBV7-9 | TGTGCCAGCAGCTTCCAGGGATCCCCCGGGGAGCTGTTTTTT | CASSFQGSPGELFF
. | TRBJ1-2 | . | 16 | TRBV11-2 | TGTGCCAGCAGCTTAGATCATGGGGGCGACATTGATGGCTACACCTTC | CASSLDHGGDIDGYTF
many | TRBJ1-1 | . | 12 | TRBV6-2/TRBV6-3 | TGTGCCAGCAGTCTGAGGGACACTGAAGCTTTCTTT | CASSLRDTEAFF
. | TRBJ2-5 | TRBD1 | 18 | TRBV6-2/TRBV6-3 | TGTGCCAGCAGTTACGCAGTGGGGACAGGACGGGAACAAGAGACCCAGTACTTC | CASSYAVGTGREQETQYF
few | TRBJ1-5 | . | 16 | TRBV15 | TGTGCCACCAGCAGAGCCCCGGGATATAGCAATCAGCCCCAGCATTTT | CATSRAPGYSNQPQHF
. | TRBJ2-5 | TRBD2 | 18 | TRBV25-1 | TGTGCCAGCAGTGAACGAATGTCGGGGGGGGGCTTTAGGGAGACCCAGTACTTC | CASSERMSGGGFRETQYF
. | TRBJ2-7 | . | 14 | TRBV19 | TGTGCCAGTAGTATTACAGGTGCACTCTACGAGCAGTACTTC | CASSITGALYEQYF
. | TRBJ2-3 | TRBD2 | 16 | TRBV18 | TGTGCCAGCTCACCAGGTCTAGCGGACCTCACAGATACGCAGTATTTT | CASSPGLADLTDTQYF
. | TRBJ2-3 | . | 21 | TRBV21-1 | TGTGCCAGCAGCAAAGTTGGCCTACCCGGGCGGGGGGCCACTCGCACAGATACGCAGTATTTT | CASSKVGLPGRGATRTDTQYF
. | TRBJ1-2 | . | 15 | TRBV6-5 | TGTGCCAGCAGCGATAAATCGGGAGTTTCCTATGGCTACACCTTC | CASSDKSGVSYGYTF
. | TRBJ2-7 | TRBD1 | 14 | TRBV10-3 | TGTGCCATCAGTGGGTGGGACAGGGTAAGGGAGCAGTACTTC | CAISGWDRVREQYF
. | TRBJ1-2 | . | 14 | TRBV6-5 | TGTGCCAGCAGGACAGACAACGAACCGAGGGGCTACACCTTC | CASRTDNEPRGYTF
. | TRBJ1-2 | TRBD1 | 16 | TRBV9 | TGTGCCAGCAGCGTAGGCCCGGGACAGGGGGAGGATGGCTACACCTTC | CASSVGPGQGEDGYTF
few | TRBJ2-7 | TRBD2 | 15 | TRBV6-1 | TGTGCCAGCAGTGAGGATAGCGGGCCACCCTACGAGCAGTACTTC | CASSEDSGPPYEQYF
. | TRBJ2-2 | . | 13 | TRBV14 | TGTGCCAGCAGCCAGGGGAGCGCCGGGGAGCTGTTTTTT | CASSQGSAGELFF
. | TRBJ2-5 | . | 14 | TRBV19 | TGTGCCAGTACCCCACGGACAGCGCAAGAGACCCAGTACTTC | CASTPRTAQETQYF
. | TRBJ1-2 | . | 14 | TRBV7-9 | TGTGCCAGCAGCTCGGGGGGCAGGGTGGATGGCTACACCTTC | CASSSGGRVDGYTF
. | TRBJ2-7 | TRBD1 | 17 | TRBV18 | TGTGCCAGCTCACCACGTACTTCCGGGACAGGGGGATTGGAGCAGTACTTC | CASSPRTSGTGGLEQYF
. | TRBJ1-1 | . | 12 | TRBV28 | TGTGCCAGCAAGGACAGTTACACTGAAGCTTTCTTT | CASKDSYTEAFF
. | TRBJ1-2 | . | 13 | TRBV5-5 | TGTGCCAGCAGCTTGCTAGGGGATGGGGGCTACACCTTC | CASSLLGDGGYTF
. | TRBJ1-1 | . | 12 | TRBV5-6 | TGTGCCAGCAGCTTTTCCGGGACTGAAGCTTTCTTT | CASSFSGTEAFF